This note documents a single TCR beta chain sequence. Its antigen remains unidentified. CDR1 SGHVS and CDR2 FNYEAQ come from the germline V gene. The ends were cut back, 1 base at V and 1 base at J, with 18 bases in the middle. CDR3 length equals 18 residues. The entry originates in a study of T-cell reconstitution after alpha-beta-depleted transplantation in children. Findings and caveats of the study: Reports say that about two months after transplant, the alpha-beta T cells came out of several hundred graft clones that had expanded. The authors attributed T-cell counts and diversity one year after transplant mostly to newly produced T cells.

It was with unique molecular identifiers that the TCRbeta library was prepared. TCRdb used MiXCR to reprocess the PCR reads, holding one entry per CDR3 protein. The data show about 490,000 distinct CDR3 sequences, with approximately 10% seen just once and roughly 2% held by the top ten. This sequence joins TRBV7-6 and TRBJ2-3, with a possible D match to TRBD2 (6 bases). The sample was PBMCs, taken before TCRalphabeta/CD19-depleted stem cell transplant. This sequence originates from a child under 10 years old with inherited bone marrow failure, due to receive a stem cell transplant. The CDR3 reads CASSLDFNRGKGTDTQYF. DNA of the CDR3: TGTGCCAGCAGCTTAGATTTCAACCGGGGGAAGGGCACAGATACGCAGTATTTT.